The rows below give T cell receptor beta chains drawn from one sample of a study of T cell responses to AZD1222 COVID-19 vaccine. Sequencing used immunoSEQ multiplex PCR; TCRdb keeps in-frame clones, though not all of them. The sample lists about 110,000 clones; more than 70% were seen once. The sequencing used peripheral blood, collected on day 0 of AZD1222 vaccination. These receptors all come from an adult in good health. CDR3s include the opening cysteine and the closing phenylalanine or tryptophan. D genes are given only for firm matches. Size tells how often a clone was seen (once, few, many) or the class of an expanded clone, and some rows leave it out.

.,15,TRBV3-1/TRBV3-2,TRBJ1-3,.,CASSQAGGSGNTIYF,TGTGCCAGCAGCCAAGCAGGAGGGTCTGGAAACACCATATATTTT
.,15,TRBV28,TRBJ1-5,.,CASSPTGLGNQPQHF,TGTGCCAGCAGTCCCACAGGGTTAGGCAATCAGCCCCAGCATTTT
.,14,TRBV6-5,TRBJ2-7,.,CASSQQGPPYEQYF,TGTGCCAGCAGCCAACAGGGACCCCCCTACGAGCAGTACTTC
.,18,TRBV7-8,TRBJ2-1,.,CASSISAGIPEGYNEQFF,TGTGCCAGCAGCATCTCGGCCGGGATCCCGGAGGGTTACAATGAGCAGTTCTTC
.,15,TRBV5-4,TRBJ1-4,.,CASSLEPSGNEKLFF,TGTGCCAGCAGCTTGGAACCGAGCGGTAATGAAAAACTGTTTTTT
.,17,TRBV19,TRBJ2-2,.,CASTMPGVADYTGELFF,TGTGCCAGTACCATGCCCGGAGTAGCGGATTACACCGGGGAGCTGTTTTTT
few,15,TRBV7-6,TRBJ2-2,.,CASSLLPGWTGELFF,TGTGCCAGCAGCTTATTACCAGGTTGGACCGGGGAGCTGTTTTTT
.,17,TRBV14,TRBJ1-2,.,CASSQETVQDGNYGYTF,TGTGCCAGCAGCCAAGAGACAGTCCAAGACGGAAACTATGGCTACACCTTC
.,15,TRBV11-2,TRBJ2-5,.,CASSLRPGAQETQYF,TGTGCCAGCAGCTTGCGCCCAGGGGCCCAAGAGACCCAGTACTTC
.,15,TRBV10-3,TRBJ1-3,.,CAISETASPGNTIYF,TGTGCCATCAGTGAGACGGCATCCCCTGGAAACACCATATATTTT
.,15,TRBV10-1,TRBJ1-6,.,CASSPAVGDNSPLHF,TGCGCCAGCAGCCCCGCGGTTGGAGACAATTCACCCCTCCACTTT
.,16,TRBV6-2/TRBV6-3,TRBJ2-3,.,CASSFPGGAQGDTQYF,TGTGCCAGCAGTTTTCCCGGGGGCGCGCAGGGAGATACGCAGTATTTT
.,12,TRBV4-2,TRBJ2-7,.,CASSQAGNEQYF,TGTGCCAGCAGCCAAGCGGGAAACGAGCAGTACTTC
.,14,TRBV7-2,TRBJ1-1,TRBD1,CASSLGQGATEAFF,TGTGCCAGCAGCTTAGGACAGGGGGCCACTGAAGCTTTCTTT
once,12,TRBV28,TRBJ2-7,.,CASSSDTYEQYF,TGTGCCAGCAGTTCGGACACCTACGAGCAGTACTTC
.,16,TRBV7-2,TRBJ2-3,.,CASSLNGGPPTDTQYF,TGTGCCAGCAGCTTAAACGGGGGGCCCCCCACAGATACGCAGTATTTT
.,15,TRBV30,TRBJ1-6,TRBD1,CAWSVQGTYNSPLHF,TGTGCCTGGAGTGTACAGGGGACATATAATTCACCCCTCCACTTT
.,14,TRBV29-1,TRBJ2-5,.,CSVARTGRRETQYF,TGCAGCGTTGCCCGCACAGGGCGAAGGGAGACCCAGTACTTC
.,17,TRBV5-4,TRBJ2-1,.,CASSPGGGAIPAGEQFF,TGTGCCAGCAGCCCTGGGGGCGGGGCAATACCTGCCGGTGAGCAGTTCTTC
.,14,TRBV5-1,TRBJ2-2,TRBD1,CASSVGTVTGELFF,TGCGCCAGCAGCGTCGGGACAGTCACCGGGGAGCTGTTTTTT
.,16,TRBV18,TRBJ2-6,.,CASSPPTGSGANVLTF,TGTGCCAGCTCACCGCCGACTGGCTCTGGGGCCAACGTCCTGACTTTC
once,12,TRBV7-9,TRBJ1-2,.,CASSRGVYGYTF,TGTGCCAGCAGCCGAGGGGTTTATGGCTACACCTTC
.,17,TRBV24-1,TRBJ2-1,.,CATSDRLGMGSYNEQFF,TGTGCCACCAGTGATAGATTGGGGATGGGCTCCTACAATGAGCAGTTCTTC
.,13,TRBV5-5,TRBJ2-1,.,CASSTGPYDEQFF,TGTGCCAGCAGCACGGGACCCTATGATGAGCAGTTCTTC
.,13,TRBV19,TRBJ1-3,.,CASSIRPGNTIYF,TGTGCCAGTAGTATCAGGCCCGGAAACACCATATATTTT
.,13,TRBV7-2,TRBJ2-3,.,CASSSGLKDTQYF,TGTGCCAGCAGCTCTGGACTGAAAGATACGCAGTATTTT
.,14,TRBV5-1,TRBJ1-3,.,CASSLEPSGNTIYF,TGCGCCAGCAGCTTGGAACCCTCTGGAAACACCATATATTTT
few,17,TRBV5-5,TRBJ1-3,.,CASSLVPDRLSGNTIYF,TGTGCCAGCAGCTTGGTACCCGACAGACTCTCTGGAAACACCATATATTTT
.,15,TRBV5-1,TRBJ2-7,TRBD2,CASSLWGGASYEQYF,TGCGCCAGCAGCTTGTGGGGAGGGGCCTCCTACGAGCAGTACTTC
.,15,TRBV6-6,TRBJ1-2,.,CASSYGAGRNYGYTF,TGTGCCAGCAGTTACGGGGCAGGGCGAAACTATGGCTACACCTTC
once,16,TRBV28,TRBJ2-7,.,CASRSNRAALASEQYF,TGTGCCAGCAGGTCAAACAGGGCCGCCCTTGCGAGCGAGCAGTACTTC
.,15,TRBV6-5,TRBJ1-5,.,CASSYGRGNNQPQHF,TGTGCCAGCAGTTACGGGCGCGGGAACAATCAGCCCCAGCATTTT
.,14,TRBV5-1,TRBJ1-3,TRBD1,CASSLGTGGNTIYF,TGCGCCAGCAGCTTGGGGACAGGGGGAAACACCATATATTTT
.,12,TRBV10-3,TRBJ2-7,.,CAISDAGYEQYF,TGTGCCATCAGCGACGCAGGGTACGAGCAGTACTTC
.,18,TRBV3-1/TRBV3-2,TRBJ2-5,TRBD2,CASSQGLAGGLRQETQYF,TGTGCCAGCAGCCAAGGTCTAGCGGGGGGGCTTCGCCAAGAGACCCAGTACTTC
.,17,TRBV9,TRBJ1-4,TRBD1,CASSPAWGTGNREKLFF,TGTGCCAGCAGCCCCGCGTGGGGGACAGGGAATCGGGAAAAACTGTTTTTT
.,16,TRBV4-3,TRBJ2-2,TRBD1,CASSLQGVGNTGELFF,TGCGCCAGCAGCCTACAGGGGGTGGGGAACACCGGGGAGCTGTTTTTT
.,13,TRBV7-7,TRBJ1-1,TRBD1,CASSSKQGTEAFF,TGTGCCAGCAGCTCAAAACAGGGGACTGAAGCTTTCTTT
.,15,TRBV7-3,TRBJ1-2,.,CASGGSGEVSYGYTF,TGTGCCAGCGGCGGATCAGGGGAGGTTAGCTATGGCTACACCTTC
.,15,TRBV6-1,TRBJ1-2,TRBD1,CASSDGTGEYYGYTF,TGTGCCAGCAGTGATGGGACAGGGGAGTACTATGGCTACACCTTC
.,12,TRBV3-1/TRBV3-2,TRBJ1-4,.,CAPTLPGGKLFF,TGTGCCCCAACTCTCCCGGGGGGAAAACTGTTTTTT
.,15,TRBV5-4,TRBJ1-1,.,CASSTGGRSNTEAFF,TGTGCCAGCAGCACCGGGGGGCGGTCGAACACTGAAGCTTTCTTT
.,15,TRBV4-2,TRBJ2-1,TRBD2,CASSQSDSGRNEQFF,TGTGCCAGCAGCCAATCTGATAGCGGGAGGAATGAGCAGTTCTTC